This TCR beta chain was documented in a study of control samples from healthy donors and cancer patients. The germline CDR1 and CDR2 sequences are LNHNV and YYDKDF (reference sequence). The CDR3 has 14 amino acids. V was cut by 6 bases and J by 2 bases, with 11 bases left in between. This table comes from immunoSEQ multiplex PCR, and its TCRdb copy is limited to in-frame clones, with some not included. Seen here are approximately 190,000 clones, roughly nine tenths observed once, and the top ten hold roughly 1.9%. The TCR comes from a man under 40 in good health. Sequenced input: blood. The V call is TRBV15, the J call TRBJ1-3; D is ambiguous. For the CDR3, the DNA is TGTGCCACCAGTACGGGGTCCGCTGGAAACACCATATATTTT. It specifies CATSTGSAGNTIYF. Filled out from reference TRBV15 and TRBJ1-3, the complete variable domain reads DAMVIQNPRYQVTQFGKPVTLSCSQTLNHNVMYWYQQKSSQAPKLLFHYYDKDFNNEADTPDNFQSRRPNTSFCFLDIRSPGLGDTAMYLCATSTGSAGNTIYFGEGSWLTVV.